This T cell receptor (beta chain) stems from a study of response to subunit inactivated influenza vaccine. This clonotype occurred a few times. Its cognate antigen is unknown. General observations from the study: Authors suggested seasonal influenza vaccinations each recruit few new T cells.

TCRdb called the RT-PCR reads again in MiXCR, with one record for every CDR3 protein. The sample has roughly 710,000 distinct CDR3 sequences, 12% to 15% seen once. CDR3 length equals 14 residues. Sequencing was performed on PBMCs from blood, taken approximately 15 days before vaccination. This sequence originates from a man aged 45-65 years who received an inactivated influenza vaccine. The chain combines TRBV21-1 with TRBJ1-3. TRBV21-1 is recorded as a pseudogene. The CDR3 sequence: CASSIHSSGNTIYF. The CDR3 coding sequence is TGTGCCAGCAGCATCCATAGCTCTGGAAACACCATATATTTT.